The following is a TCR beta chain sequence with its context. The data stem from a study of blood T cell repertoires in COVID-19. Looking at the study overall: Some COVID-19 samples were acute and others convalescent; all came from the United States, Italy and Spain. Nucleic acid was either cDNA or gDNA, and it came from T cells, B-cell-depleted T cells, or PBMCs.

V was pared by 1 base and J by 1 base, with 4 bases of the junction left unmatched. This CDR3 is built from 15 residues. The germline V gene has CDR1 SGHNT and CDR2 YYREEE (reference sequence). Here immunoSEQ multiplex PCR was the method, and the copy in TCRdb shows in-frame clones only, minus some. Of approximately 450,000 clones listed, approximately 90% are singletons. Recruitment covered some 25 US areas and drew participants whose ages spanned about 18 to 90 years. Self-reported history from a screening survey and questionnaire set each donor's cohort. This TCR derives from a woman aged 18-29 years with acute COVID-19. The rearrangement uses TRBV5-4 and TRBJ2-7; 8 positions agree with TRBD1. The specimen was PBMCs or T cells enriched from blood (not recorded which). The CDR3 protein is CASSLSQGASYEQYF. Here the CDR3 DNA reads TGTGCCAGCAGCTTGAGCCAGGGGGCGTCCTACGAGCAGTACTTC. Supplemented by reference TRBV5-4 and TRBJ2-7, the full variable domain reads ETGVTQSPTHLIKTRGQQVTLRCSSQSGHNTVSWYQQALGQGPQFIFQYYREEENGRGNFPPRFSGLQFPNYSSELNVNALELDDSALYLCASSLSQGASYEQYFGPGTRLTVT.